The clone carrying this TCR beta chain turned up a few times. Deletions cut 3 bases from V and 5 bases from J, with 17 bases between. Germline-derived CDR1 and CDR2 are SGHRS and YFSETQ. The CDR3 length is 16 residues. Only in-frame clones appear in the TCRdb table, and some are missing; sequencing was by immunoSEQ multiplex PCR. The sample carries fewer than 350,000 clones, about 90% recorded once. These data belong to a study of blood T cell repertoires in COVID-19. Input material: peripheral blood. The sequence was obtained from a woman between 45 and 60 years old who had recovered from COVID-19. The chain couples TRBV5-1 to TRBJ1-4; D is perhaps TRBD1 (6 bases). CDR3 bases: TGCGCCAGCAGCTGGGGGAGACAGGTGCAAAATGAAAAACTGTTTTTT. It specifies CASSWGRQVQNEKLFF.